This passage covers 20 T cell receptor beta chains from one sample sequenced in a study of T cell responses to AZD1222 COVID-19 vaccine. Assay: immunoSEQ multiplex PCR; the TCRdb copy retains only in-frame clones and omits some. This repertoire shows around 84,000 clones, around 88% found once; its top ten account for 9% to 12%. Here the sequenced sample was peripheral blood, taken on day 0 of MenACWY control vaccination. The receptors originated from an adult in good health.

This sequence joins TRBV7-3 and TRBJ1-5, with TRBD1 identical over 9 bases. CDR1 is SGHTA, CDR2 FQGTGA, per germline. CDR3 length: 14 residues. Trimming removed 3 bases from V and 5 bases from J; junction bases left unmatched: 2. The CDR3: CASSFRDRDQPQHF. The CDR3, as DNA: TGTGCCAGCAGCTTCCGGGACAGGGATCAGCCCCAGCATTTT.

The CDR3 sequence is CSVSQGFSGNTIYF. The CDR3 bases are TGCAGCGTTTCACAGGGGTTCTCTGGAAACACCATATATTTT. The chain carries TRBV29-1 and TRBJ1-3; 7 bases map to TRBD1. V trimming: 5 bases; J trimming: 0 bases; junction bases outside the gene matches: 4. In germline, CDR1 is SQVTM, CDR2 ANQGSEA. The CDR3 contains 14 residues.

Only one count was recorded for this clone. The gene calls are TRBV5-5 and TRBJ1-3, with D perhaps TRBD1 (5 bases). Germline CDR1 reads SGHKS; CDR2 reads YYEKEE (reference sequence). The CDR3 has 15 residues. V gave up 1 base and J gave up 5 bases, with 13 bases separating them. The CDR3 nucleotides read TGTGCCAGCAGCTTGTTAGGAGGGGCCAGAAACACCATATATTTT. Its translation: CASSLLGGARNTIYF.

This clone was recorded only once. This chain's CDR3 is CASSESHRETQYF. The CDR3 region has the DNA TGTGCCAGCAGTGAGTCCCACCGGGAGACCCAGTACTTC. The chain recombines TRBV6-1 with TRBJ2-5; D call uncertain. The ends were cut back, 3 bases at V and 5 bases at J, with 10 bases in the middle. From germline, CDR1 is MNHNS and CDR2 SASEGT. CDR3 length: 13 residues.

This clone was observed a few times. The rearrangement joins TRBV9 to TRBJ1-2, with 7 bases that match TRBD1. This CDR3 is built from 14 residues. CDR1 SGDLS and CDR2 YYNGEE come from the germline V gene. V lost 0 bases, J lost 7 bases, and 6 bases stayed unmatched. The CDR3 sequence is CASSVGQSGGGYTF. In DNA, the CDR3 is TGTGCCAGCAGCGTAGGACAGTCAGGGGGTGGCTACACCTTC.

The V call is TRBV6-6, the J call TRBJ2-7; 7 positions match TRBD1. Germline-derived CDR1 and CDR2 are MNHNY and SVGAGI (reference sequence). There are 13 residues in the CDR3. J was trimmed by 3 bases and V by 4 bases; bases with no gene match: 3. CDR3 DNA sequence: TGTGCCAGCAGTTGGACAGGCGACTACGAGCAGTACTTC. It translates to CASSWTGDYEQYF.

The V and J genes are TRBV5-1 and TRBJ2-1; the D gene could be TRBD1 or TRBD2 (6 bases each). Between the trimmed V and J ends, which lost 4 bases and 9 bases, there was a span of 20 bases. Germline loops: CDR1 SGHRS, CDR2 YFSETQ. The CDR3 spans 15 residues. CDR3 nucleotide sequence: TGCGCCAGCAGCCCAGCAGTAGGGGGGCGGACTGAGCAGTTCTTC. This translates into CASSPAVGGRTEQFF.

This clone was found a few times. J is TRBJ2-7 and V is TRBV5-1, with 7 bases that match TRBD1. The CDR3 has 13 amino acids. V shed 4 bases and J 2 bases; nucleotides not matched to a gene: 3. Germline assignment: CDR1 SGHRS and CDR2 YFSETQ. The CDR3 DNA reads as TGCGCCAGCAGCCCGGGACAGACCTACGAGCAGTACTTC. Amino acids: CASSPGQTYEQYF.

This chain links TRBV19 with TRBJ1-3; tentatively, D is TRBD1 (6 bases). Germline V gene lookup returns CDR1 LNHDA and CDR2 SQIVND (reference sequence). Deletions cut 11 bases from V and 0 bases from J, with 17 bases between. The CDR3 has 15 residues. DNA of the CDR3: TGTGCCGCTACAGGGAACCGTGACTCTGGAAACACCATATATTTT. Protein product: CAATGNRDSGNTIYF.

The chain recombines TRBV28 with TRBJ2-5; TRBD2 agrees at 7 bases. The CDR3 extends over 17 amino acids. Looked up from germline, CDR1 is MDHEN and CDR2 is SYDVKM. V was pared by 1 base and J by 2 bases, with 10 bases of the junction left unmatched. The CDR3 here is CASSLLSGGASQETQYF. The CDR3 DNA reads as TGTGCCAGCAGTTTATTATCGGGGGGAGCTTCGCAAGAGACCCAGTACTTC.

V and J are TRBV5-1 and TRBJ2-5; D is ambiguous. The CDR3 spans 11 residues. The V end was cut by 5 bases, the J end by 2 bases, with 4 bases between. Germline values: CDR1 SGHRS, CDR2 YFSETQ. The CDR3 DNA reads TGCGCCAGCAGTCAACAAGAGACCCAGTACTTC. Translated, it gives CASSQQETQYF.

The rearrangement uses TRBV28 and TRBJ1-1; 11 nucleotides agree with TRBD1. Losses at the gene ends were 2 bases for V and 9 bases for J; bases not matched to a gene: 5. Per germline, CDR1 MDHEN and CDR2 SYDVKM. There are 14 residues in the CDR3. Written as DNA, the CDR3 is TGTGCCAGCAGTTTACCGGGACAGGGGGACAAAGCTTTCTTT. It yields the protein CASSLPGQGDKAFF.

This clone was picked up one time. V gene TRBV7-9 combines with J gene TRBJ1-2; no clear D gene. CDR3 length equals 14 residues. Germline V gene lookup returns CDR1 SEHNR and CDR2 FQNEAQ (reference sequence). V was clipped by 1 base and J by 8 bases, with 14 bases between them. As DNA, the CDR3 is TGTGCCAGCAGCTTAGTCGGGGAAGGATACGGCTACACCTTC. Protein product: CASSLVGEGYGYTF.

V and J are TRBV19 and TRBJ1-5; weak D call: TRBD1 (6 bases). CDR1 and CDR2 from the germline V gene are LNHDA and SQIVND (reference sequence). V lost 0 bases and J lost 6, with 9 bases in between. The CDR3 consists of 14 residues. CDR3 coding DNA: TGTGCCAGTAGTATAGACAAGGGGGGTCAGCCCCAGCATTTT. It specifies CASSIDKGGQPQHF. The whole variable domain, remainder taken from reference TRBV19 and TRBJ1-5, is DGGITQSPKYLFRKEGQNVTLSCEQNLNHDAMYWYRQDPGQGLRLIYYSQIVNDFQKGDIAEGYSVSREKKESFPLTVTSAQKNPTAFYLCASSIDKGGQPQHFGDGTRLSIL.

The rearrangement uses TRBV5-6 and TRBJ1-1, with D uncertain. V dropped 2 bases and J dropped 0 bases, with 8 bases sitting between them. Germline CDR1 is SGHDT and CDR2 is YYEEEE. CDR3 length equals 14 residues. The CDR3 DNA sequence: TGTGCCAGCAGCTTCAAAGGGATGAACACTGAAGCTTTCTTT. Protein product: CASSFKGMNTEAFF.

V usage is TRBV2 and J usage is TRBJ1-1; D possibly corresponds to TRBD1 (6 bases). Trimming took off 5 bases at V and 7 bases at J, with 11 bases between the two ends. CDR1 and CDR2 (germline): SNHLY, FYNNEI. CDR3 size: 12 residues. The CDR3 loop reads CASSQGQLEAFF. The CDR3 DNA sequence: TGTGCCAGCAGTCAGGGACAACTTGAAGCTTTCTTT.

The V gene is TRBV5-1, the J gene TRBJ1-2; D call uncertain. V was pared by 0 bases and J by 0 bases, with 12 bases between. Looked up from germline, CDR1 is SGHRS and CDR2 is YFSETQ. The CDR3 has 16 residues. The CDR3, as DNA: TGCGCCAGCAGCTTGGACCGCAGACCGCCTAACTATGGCTACACCTTC. This encodes CASSLDRRPPNYGYTF.

The rearrangement uses TRBV27 and TRBJ2-7; 7 bases match TRBD2. The CDR3 is 14 residues long. V shed 3 bases, J shed 2 bases, and the junction held 4 bases outside the gene matches. The germline V gene has CDR1 MNHEY and CDR2 SMNVEV (reference sequence). For the CDR3, the DNA is TGTGCCAGCAGTTTCGCTGGGGGGGCCTACGAGCAGTACTTC. Amino acids: CASSFAGGAYEQYF.

V gene TRBV20-1 combines with J gene TRBJ1-1, with 7 bases lining up with TRBD1. The germline V gene encodes CDR1 DFQATT and CDR2 SNEGSKA (reference sequence). The V gene end was trimmed by 6 bases and the J gene end by 12 bases; junction bases not matched to a gene: 10. CDR3 length: 11 residues. The CDR3 reads CSATGTELTFF. The CDR3 bases are TGCAGTGCCACAGGGACAGAACTTACTTTCTTT.

The chain links TRBV18 to TRBJ1-1; 8 bases are shared with TRBD1. J lost 6 bases, V lost 0 bases, and 3 bases had no gene match. The CDR3 length is 14 residues. CDR1 and CDR2 from the germline V gene are KGHSH and LQKENI. The CDR3 nucleotides read TGTGCCAGCTCACCACCGACAGGGGAGGCTGAAGCTTTCTTT. Translated: CASSPPTGEAEAFF.